The next 3 T cell receptor beta chains were all read from a single sample in a study of shared clonotypes between healthy human individuals (dated by TCRdb to 2019 to 2021). CD8 naive samples were CD45RO-negative cells positively selected for CCR7, giving a CD45RA+CCR7+ population that excluded TemRA cells. Libraries came from the immunoSEQ multiplex PCR assay. Here the immuneACCESS table is served through TCRdb, limited to in-frame sequences with V and J called. Missing clones are a known gap in these copies; in checked studies unresolved V genes cover under half, and the rest lacks a known reason. This sample gives around 580,000 clones in total; about 98% of them show up just once. In total, the top ten clones hold 0.3% of the sample. The sequencing sample was made of naive CD8+ T cells sorted from blood. Read against the paper, the sample's cell subset or site label means: CD45RA+CCR7+. Receptors were obtained from a man between 25 and 39 years old in good health.

This chain uses TRBV2 with TRBJ1-2; D remains ambiguous. This CDR3 region has 15 residues. Germline CDR1 reads SNHLY; CDR2 reads FYNNEI. V lost 8 bases, J lost 1 base, and 17 bases lay in between. CDR3 in DNA: TGTGCCAGCGAATCCCGAGTTAGTGTTAACTATGGCTACACCTTC. Its protein is CASESRVSVNYGYTF.

The V gene is TRBV5-4, the J gene TRBJ2-3, with no clear D. The V gene lost 1 base and the J gene lost 0 bases, with 9 bases spanning the gap. This CDR3 is built from 15 residues. Germline CDR1 and CDR2: SGHNT and YYREEE (reference sequence). CDR3 amino acids: CASSLRAVSTDTQYF. The DNA of the CDR3 is TGTGCCAGCAGCTTGAGGGCAGTTAGCACAGATACGCAGTATTTT.

The chain is built from TRBV7-9 and TRBJ2-1; the D is unclear. The V gene's germline CDR1 is SEHNR and CDR2 FQNEAQ (reference sequence). The CDR3 totals 14 residues. Trimming pared 8 bases from V and 7 bases from J, leaving 18 bases between. CDR3 sequence reads: CASLPSGYWNEQFF. CDR3 nucleotides: TGTGCCAGCCTCCCCTCGGGCTATTGGAATGAGCAGTTCTTC.